The sequence of this TCR beta chain was determined in a study of T cell responses to AZD1222 COVID-19 vaccine. Findings of the study overall: At baseline, seropositivity was found in only a handful of AZD1222 recipients.

Produced via immunoSEQ multiplex PCR; TCRdb's table is partial and in-frame only. The sample contains 120,000 or so clones, around 80% of which appear only once. Of note for this clone: Antigen unknown.

Sequencing used peripheral blood, obtained 28 days after the second AZD1222 dose. The clonotype originates from an adult who received the AZD1222 COVID-19 vaccine.

The CDR3 protein is CASSLMDSEQYF. DNA of the CDR3: TGCGCCAGCAGCTTAATGGACAGCGAGCAGTACTTC. V usage is TRBV5-1 and J usage is TRBJ2-7; tentative D call: TRBD1 (6 bases). The CDR3 contains 12 residues. V dropped 2 bases and J dropped 6 bases, with 9 bases sitting between them. Germline V gene lookup returns CDR1 SGHRS and CDR2 YFSETQ.